This T cell receptor (beta chain) was captured in a study of OX40 agonist ivuxolimab in advanced cancers. The wider study: At 65% to 85% male, the cohort had a mean age of approximately 64 years, ranging from about 23 to 79. Overall study results and limits: Among some nonresponders, normalized T-cell clonal expansion was also low.

To note about this clone: Its target is unknown.

V lost 6 bases to trimming and J lost 6 bases, with 19 bases between them. This CDR3 has 15 amino acids. CDR1 and CDR2 (germline): SGHAT, FQNNGV. Anyone with autoimmune disease history or systemic immunosuppression was excluded. TCRdb's copy holds only in-frame clones and misses some; the assay was immunoSEQ multiplex PCR. The data hold about 20,000 clones, with 65% to 85% observed a single time. Specimen: CD4+ or CD8+ T cells sorted from blood, collected in a trial of the OX40 agonist ivuxolimab. This TCR was recovered from an adult with an advanced solid tumor such as melanoma, head and neck, liver or kidney cancer. V gene TRBV11-2 combines with J gene TRBJ2-3, with D perhaps matching TRBD2 (5 bases). CDR3 DNA sequence: TGTGCCAGCAGTCATAGCGAGGCCCGCGGGGATACGCAGTATTTT. Its protein is CASSHSEARGDTQYF.